The 19 T cell receptor beta chains given below trace back to one sample, sequenced in a study of T cells after yellow fever vaccination (dated by TCRdb to about 2019). Library prep was done by 5' RACE. Instrument on record: Illumina NovaSeq 6000. TCRdb applied fastp at Q25 and MiXCR to the public reads, then kept only in-frame beta chains. Identical CDR3 protein sequences are pooled into one entry, listed with their most common genes and DNA. For this sample there are roughly 160,000 distinct CDR3 sequences; approximately 9.7% appear just once. Of the sample, approximately 39% is held by the ten largest clones. The treatment or condition label here, explained by the study, means: live attenuated yellow fever vaccine strain. The sequences come from CD8+ T cells sorted from PBMCs, collected 45 days after the yellow fever booster vaccination. The receptor source for this set is a man aged 18 to 35 who received the YFV17D yellow fever vaccine.

This clonotype was seen many times. The genes are TRBV9 and TRBJ2-7; 7 nucleotides match TRBD1. The junction had 14 bases not matched to a gene; V was cut back by 8 bases and J by 3 bases. The germline V gene encodes CDR1 SGDLS and CDR2 YYNGEE. CDR3 length: 15 residues. CDR3 nucleotides: TGTGCCAGGGAAGGGGACAGCTATGGATACTACGAGCAGTACTTC. It translates to CAREGDSYGYYEQYF.

This clonotype has just a few counts. The chain links TRBV24-1 to TRBJ2-3; 10 nucleotides line up with TRBD1. V was clipped by 1 base and J by 7 bases; unmatched bases: 4. Germline loops: CDR1 KGHDR, CDR2 SFDVKD. The CDR3 sequence is 15 residues long. Here the CDR3 DNA reads TGTGCCACCAGTGATTTCCGACAGGGGGCCTATACGCAGTATTTT. Protein: CATSDFRQGAYTQYF.

This clonotype was detected a few times. The gene calls are TRBV6-6 and TRBJ1-1; D remains unclear. The ends were cut back, 10 bases at V and 4 bases at J, with 16 bases in the middle. This CDR3 spans 13 amino acids. Germline-derived CDR1 and CDR2 are MNHNY and SVGAGI (reference sequence). CDR3 nucleotides: TGTGCCATCAAGTGGCAGCAAGCCACTGAAGCTTTCTTT. Translation: CAIKWQQATEAFF.

The chain is built from TRBV4-3 and TRBJ1-2; 8 bases fit TRBD1. CDR3 length: 15 residues. After removal of 0 bases from V and 7 bases from J, the junction contained 7 bases not matched to a gene. The V gene's germline CDR1 is LGHNA and CDR2 YSLEER. CDR3 nucleotides: TGCGCCAGCAGCCAAGATGGGCAGGGGGCGGCTGGCTACACCTTC. Residues: CASSQDGQGAAGYTF.

This clonotype appeared a few times. The CDR3 reads CATSDLNQQGVYEQYF. CDR3 bases: TGTGCCACCAGTGATTTGAATCAACAGGGGGTGTACGAGCAGTACTTC. V and J are TRBV24-1 and TRBJ2-7; 8 bases are shared with TRBD1. Germline CDR1 and CDR2: KGHDR and SFDVKD. This CDR3 contains 16 residues. Losses at the gene ends were 0 bases for V and 4 bases for J; bases not matched to a gene: 7.

The genes are TRBV14 and TRBJ2-1; the match to TRBD1 covers 8 bases. The V gene end was trimmed by 0 bases and the J gene end by 5 bases; junction bases not matched to a gene: 9. Per the germline V gene, CDR1 is SGHDN and CDR2 is FVKESK. The CDR3 is 17 residues long. Here the CDR3 reads CASSQDTWTGRNNEQFF. In DNA, the CDR3 is TGTGCCAGCAGCCAAGATACGTGGACAGGGCGAAACAATGAGCAGTTCTTC. Full variable domain (missing parts from reference TRBV14 and TRBJ2-1): EAGVTQFPSHSVIEKGQTVTLRCDPISGHDNLYWYRRVMGKEIKFLLHFVKESKQDESGMPNNRFLAERTGGTYSTLKVQPAELEDSGVYFCASSQDTWTGRNNEQFFGPGTRLTVL.

CDR3 loop: CASSLAGQGGNEQYF. Written as DNA, the CDR3 is TGTGCCAGCAGCTTAGCCGGACAGGGGGGAAACGAGCAGTACTTC. The chain links TRBV7-9 to TRBJ2-7; 10 bases are shared with TRBD1. The CDR3 covers 15 residues. CDR1 is SEHNR and CDR2 is FQNEAQ in the germline V gene (reference sequence). V shed 0 bases and J 5 bases; nucleotides not matched to a gene: 4.

The chain recombines TRBV6-1 with TRBJ1-5; TRBD1 agrees at 12 bases. Germline loops: CDR1 MNHNS, CDR2 SASEGT. Trimming cost V 2 bases and J 7 bases; bases outside gene matches: 9. The length of the CDR3 is 17 residues. The CDR3 bases are TGTGCCAGCAGTGAACCTTCGGCCGGGACAGGGGGCCAGCCCCAGCATTTT. This gives the protein CASSEPSAGTGGQPQHF.

This clonotype was picked up a small number of times. The gene calls are TRBV4-2 and TRBJ2-1, with 12 bases lining up with TRBD2. Germline V gene lookup returns CDR1 LGHNA and CDR2 YNFKEQ. The CDR3 sequence is 16 residues long. V shed 3 bases and J 8 bases; nucleotides not matched to a gene: 8. CDR3 residues: CASSQASSGGAYEQFF. For the CDR3, the DNA is TGTGCCAGCAGCCAGGCTTCTAGCGGGGGGGCCTATGAGCAGTTCTTC.

This clonotype was observed a handful of times. This sequence joins TRBV12-3 or TRBV12-4 and TRBJ2-1; TRBD2 matches at 13 bases. CDR3 length: 20 amino acids. V was clipped by 4 bases and J by 8 bases; unmatched bases: 20. Written as DNA, the CDR3 is TGTGCCAGCAGTTCTCTATTACTTACTAGCGGGGGGGTCCTGGGTCATGAGCAGTTCTTC. It yields the protein CASSSLLLTSGGVLGHEQFF.

This clonotype was detected only a few times. The genes are TRBV4-1 and TRBJ1-1; D possibly corresponds to TRBD1 (5 bases). The CDR3 covers 15 residues. Germline-derived CDR1 and CDR2 are MGHRA and YSYEKL. Trimming stripped 0 bases from V and 4 bases from J, with 12 bases between. The CDR3 region has the DNA TGCGCCAGCAGCCAAGATTTGGGGGGAGGCACTGAAGCTTTCTTT. The encoded protein is CASSQDLGGGTEAFF.

The CDR3 DNA reads as TGTGCCAGCAGCCCGGTGGGTGGGGCACAAGAGACCCAGTACTTC. Its protein is CASSPVGGAQETQYF. The V gene is TRBV6-4, the J gene TRBJ2-5; D might be TRBD1 (5 bases). The CDR3 has 15 amino acids. V lost 6 bases and J 2 bases, leaving 16 bases between the germline ends. Per germline, CDR1 MRHNA and CDR2 SNTAGT.

This clonotype was observed at least ten times. The rearrangement links TRBV11-2 to TRBJ2-5; 15 bases fit TRBD2. CDR3 size: 15 residues. Germline CDR1 SGHAT, CDR2 FQNNGV. Trimming removed 5 bases from V and 5 bases from J; junction bases left unmatched: 3. The CDR3 DNA reads as TGTGCCAGCAGCCCTGGGACTAGCGGGGGGGAGACCCAGTACTTC. As protein: CASSPGTSGGETQYF.

This clonotype was counted only a few times. The J gene is TRBJ2-1, the V gene TRBV21-1. TRBV21-1 is a pseudogene segment. The CDR3 totals 15 residues. In nucleotides, the CDR3 is TGTGCCAGCAGCAAAGGTGGACGGTCCTACAATGAGCAGTTCTTC. Encoded protein: CASSKGGRSYNEQFF.

The gene calls are TRBV11-3 and TRBJ2-2; 9 bases align to TRBD1. CDR3 length: 14 amino acids. Per germline, CDR1 SGHNT and CDR2 YENEEA. Germline trimming cut 6 bases from V and 3 bases from J; bases unmatched to any gene: 2. This CDR3 reads CASSRDRDTGELFF. CDR3 bases: TGTGCCAGCAGTCGGGACAGGGACACCGGGGAGCTGTTTTTT.

This clonotype was counted ten times or more. The rearrangement links TRBV4-1 to TRBJ2-7; the D call may be TRBD1 or TRBD2 (5 bases each). The CDR3 runs 14 residues. The V and J ends lost 3 bases and 4 bases respectively, with 13 bases between them. The germline V gene has CDR1 MGHRA and CDR2 YSYEKL. For the CDR3, the DNA is TGCGCCAGCAGCCAGCGTGGGACGGGGTACGAGCAGTACTTC. It yields the protein CASSQRGTGYEQYF.

V gene TRBV5-6 combines with J gene TRBJ2-1; a weak D match, TRBD2 (6 bases). Trimming cost V 7 bases and J 7 bases, with 15 bases left between them. This CDR3 contains 13 residues. Germline V gene data show CDR1 as SGHDT and CDR2 as YYEEEE. The CDR3 region has the DNA TGTGCCAGCTCTTGGGGGGTCCGGAATGAGCAGTTCTTC. Encoded protein: CASSWGVRNEQFF.

The rearrangement joins TRBV6-5 to TRBJ2-5; 10 bases map to TRBD2. The CDR3 runs to 14 residues. CDR1 MNHEY and CDR2 SVGAGI come from the germline V gene. V was pared by 5 bases and J by 5 bases, with 5 bases of the junction left unmatched. CDR3 sequence: CASSILAGTETQYF. DNA for the CDR3: TGTGCCAGCAGTATACTAGCGGGGACGGAGACCCAGTACTTC.

The chain joins TRBV6-1 to TRBJ2-7, with D perhaps being TRBD1 or TRBD2 (5 bases each). This CDR3 region has 15 residues. Germline CDR1 is MNHNS and CDR2 is SASEGT. V lost 0 bases to trimming and J lost 1 base, with 10 bases between them. The CDR3 loop reads CASSEAWDGSYEQYV. The CDR3 bases are TGTGCCAGCAGTGAAGCATGGGACGGATCCTACGAGCAGTACGTC.